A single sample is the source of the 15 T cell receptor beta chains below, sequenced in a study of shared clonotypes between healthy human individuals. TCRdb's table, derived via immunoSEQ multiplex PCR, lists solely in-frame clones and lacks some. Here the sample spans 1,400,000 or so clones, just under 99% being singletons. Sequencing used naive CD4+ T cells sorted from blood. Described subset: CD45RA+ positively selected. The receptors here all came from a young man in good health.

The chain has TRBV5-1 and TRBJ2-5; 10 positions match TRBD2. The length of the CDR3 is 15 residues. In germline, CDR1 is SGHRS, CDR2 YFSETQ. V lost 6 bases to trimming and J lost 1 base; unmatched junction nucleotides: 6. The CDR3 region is CASKGLAAIQETQYF. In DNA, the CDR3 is TGCGCCAGCAAAGGACTAGCGGCTATCCAAGAGACCCAGTACTTC.

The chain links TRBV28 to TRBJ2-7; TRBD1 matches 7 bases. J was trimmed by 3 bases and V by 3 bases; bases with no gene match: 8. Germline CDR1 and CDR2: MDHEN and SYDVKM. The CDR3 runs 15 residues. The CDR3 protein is CASSFDRDSSYEQYF. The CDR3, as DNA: TGTGCCAGCAGTTTCGATCGGGACAGTAGCTACGAGCAGTACTTC.

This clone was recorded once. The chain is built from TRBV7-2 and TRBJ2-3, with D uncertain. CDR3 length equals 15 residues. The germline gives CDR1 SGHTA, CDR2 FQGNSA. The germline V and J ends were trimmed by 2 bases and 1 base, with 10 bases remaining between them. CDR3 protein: CASSLYRARTDTQYF. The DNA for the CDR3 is TGTGCCAGCAGCTTATATCGGGCCCGCACAGATACGCAGTATTTT.

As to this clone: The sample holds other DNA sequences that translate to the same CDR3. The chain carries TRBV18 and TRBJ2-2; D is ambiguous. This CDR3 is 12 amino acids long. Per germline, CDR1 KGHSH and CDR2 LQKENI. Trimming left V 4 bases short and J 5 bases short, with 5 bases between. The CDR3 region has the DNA TGTGCCAGCTCACACTCAACCGGGGAGCTGTTTTTT. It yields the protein CASSHSTGELFF.

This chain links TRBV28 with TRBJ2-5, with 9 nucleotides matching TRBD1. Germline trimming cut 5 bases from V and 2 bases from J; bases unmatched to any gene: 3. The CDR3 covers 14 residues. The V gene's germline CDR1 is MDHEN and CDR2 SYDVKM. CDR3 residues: CASSMTGGQETQYF. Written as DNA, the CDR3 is TGTGCCAGCAGTATGACAGGGGGGCAAGAGACCCAGTACTTC.

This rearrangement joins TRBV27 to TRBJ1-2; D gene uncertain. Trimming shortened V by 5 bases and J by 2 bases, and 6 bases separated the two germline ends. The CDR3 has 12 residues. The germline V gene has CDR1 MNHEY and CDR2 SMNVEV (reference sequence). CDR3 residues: CASSPANYGYTF. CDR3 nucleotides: TGTGCCAGCAGTCCAGCAAACTATGGCTACACCTTC.

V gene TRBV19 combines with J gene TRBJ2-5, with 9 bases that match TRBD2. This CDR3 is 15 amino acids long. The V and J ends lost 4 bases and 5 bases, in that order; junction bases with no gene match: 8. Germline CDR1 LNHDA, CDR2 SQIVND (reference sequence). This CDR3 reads CASSNSGSGGETQYF. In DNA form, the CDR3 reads TGTGCCAGTAGTAATAGCGGGAGCGGGGGCGAGACCCAGTACTTC.

CDR3 amino acids: CATSRGGTTYEQYF. In DNA form, the CDR3 reads TGTGCCACCAGCAGGGGGGGGACGACCTACGAGCAGTACTTC. The rearrangement joins TRBV15 to TRBJ2-7; 7 positions match TRBD2. Germline lookup yields CDR1 LNHNV and CDR2 YYDKDF (reference sequence). The CDR3 spans 14 residues. Unmatched junction bases numbered 4, after V lost 3 bases and J lost 2 bases.

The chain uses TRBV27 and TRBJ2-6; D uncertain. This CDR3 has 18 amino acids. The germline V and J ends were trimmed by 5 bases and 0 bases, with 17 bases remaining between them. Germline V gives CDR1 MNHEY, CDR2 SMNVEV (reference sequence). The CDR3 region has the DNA TGTGCCAGCAGTCCCCGGGCAATCACGAGCTCTGGGGCCAACGTCCTGACTTTC. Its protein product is CASSPRAITSSGANVLTF.

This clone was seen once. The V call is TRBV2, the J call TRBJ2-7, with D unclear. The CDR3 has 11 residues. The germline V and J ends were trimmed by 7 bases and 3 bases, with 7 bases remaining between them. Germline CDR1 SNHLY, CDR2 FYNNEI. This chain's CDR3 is CASTFYYEQYF. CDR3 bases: TGTGCCAGCACCTTCTACTACGAGCAGTACTTC.

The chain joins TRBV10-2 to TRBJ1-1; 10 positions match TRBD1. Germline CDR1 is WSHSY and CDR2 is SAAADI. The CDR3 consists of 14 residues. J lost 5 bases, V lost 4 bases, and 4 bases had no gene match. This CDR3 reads CASSVGQGMTEAFF. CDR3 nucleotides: TGCGCCAGCAGTGTGGGACAGGGGATGACTGAAGCTTTCTTT.

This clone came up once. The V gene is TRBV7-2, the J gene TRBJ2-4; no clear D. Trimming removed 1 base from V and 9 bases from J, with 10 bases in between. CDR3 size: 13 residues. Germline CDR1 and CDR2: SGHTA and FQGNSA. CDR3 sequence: CASSLGQASIQYF. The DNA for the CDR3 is TGTGCCAGCAGCTTAGGGCAGGCGAGCATTCAGTACTTC.

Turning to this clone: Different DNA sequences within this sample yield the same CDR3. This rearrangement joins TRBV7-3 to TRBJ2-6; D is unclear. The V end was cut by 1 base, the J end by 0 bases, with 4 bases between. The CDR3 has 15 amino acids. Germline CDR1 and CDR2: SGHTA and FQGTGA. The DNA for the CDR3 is TGTGCCAGCAGCTTAAGGGGCTCTGGGGCCAACGTCCTGACTTTC. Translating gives CASSLRGSGANVLTF.

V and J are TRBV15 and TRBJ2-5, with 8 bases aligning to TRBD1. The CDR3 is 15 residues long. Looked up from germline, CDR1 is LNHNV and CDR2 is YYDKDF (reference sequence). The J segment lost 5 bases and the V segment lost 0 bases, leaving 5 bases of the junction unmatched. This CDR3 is CATSRDPDREETQYF. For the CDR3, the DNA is TGTGCCACCAGCAGAGATCCGGACAGGGAGGAGACCCAGTACTTC.

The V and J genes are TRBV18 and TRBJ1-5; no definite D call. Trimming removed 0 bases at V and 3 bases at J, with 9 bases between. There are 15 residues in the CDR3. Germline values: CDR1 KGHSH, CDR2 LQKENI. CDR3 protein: CASSPPLGYNQPQHF. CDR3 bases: TGTGCCAGCTCACCACCACTCGGATACAATCAGCCCCAGCATTTT.